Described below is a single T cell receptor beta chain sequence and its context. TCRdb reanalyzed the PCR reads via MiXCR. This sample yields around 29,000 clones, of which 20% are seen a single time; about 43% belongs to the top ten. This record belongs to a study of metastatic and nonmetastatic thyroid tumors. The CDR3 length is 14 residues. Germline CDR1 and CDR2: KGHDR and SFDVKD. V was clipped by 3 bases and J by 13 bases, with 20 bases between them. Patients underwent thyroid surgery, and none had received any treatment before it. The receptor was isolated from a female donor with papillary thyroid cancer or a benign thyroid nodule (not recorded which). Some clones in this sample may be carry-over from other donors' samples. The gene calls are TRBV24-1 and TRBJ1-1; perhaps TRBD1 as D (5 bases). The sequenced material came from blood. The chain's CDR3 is CATSDGLGGRQDFF. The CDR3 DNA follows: TGTGCCACCAGTGATGGATTGGGGGGGAGGCAGGATTTCTTT.